Sequencing of this T cell receptor beta chain was carried out in a study of T cell repertoires in cytomegalovirus infection. TCRdb redid the calling of the reads with MiXCR, one entry per CDR3 protein. The sample records some 270,000 distinct CDR3 sequences, approximately 15% being singletons. CDR1 is LGHNA and CDR2 is YNFKEQ in the germline V gene. Trimming removed 6 bases from V and 6 bases from J, with 8 bases in between. The CDR3 consists of 12 residues. The chain combines TRBV4-2 with TRBJ2-2, with D uncertain. Sequencing was performed on CD8+ T cells from PBMCs. The TCR sequence derives from a human donor in good health (CMV status not recorded). Some clones in this sample may be carry-over from other donors' samples. The CDR3 sequence: CASRFESGELFF. The CDR3, as DNA: TGTGCCAGCAGATTCGAGTCCGGGGAGCTGTTTTTT.